A selection of T cell receptor beta chains follows, all from one sample in a study of T cells expressing NK-cell markers. TCRdb derives one entry per CDR3 protein from the 5' RACE reads, leaving out DNA. This listing includes about 450,000 distinct CDR3 sequences. Sequencing was carried out using blood T cells: a sorted CD56 or NKG2C T cell subset, CD4+ or CD8+ T cells, or bulk PBMC T cells (not recorded which). All receptors derive from a woman between 18 and 70 years old in good health. CDR3s include the opening cysteine and the closing phenylalanine or tryptophan.

CDR3 length,V gene,J gene,CDR3 protein
17,TRBV7-2,TRBJ2-1,CASSRDIAGVSYNEQFF
13,TRBV6-1,TRBJ1-1,CASKPTGRTEAFF
14,TRBV29-1,TRBJ1-1,CSGGSGVGGTEAFF
15,TRBV7-9,TRBJ2-1,CASSLGQGERNEQFF
14,TRBV28,TRBJ2-3,CASSRTEFLDTQYF
18,TRBV7-3,TRBJ2-3,CASSLAVGLAGGSDTQYF
16,TRBV12-3/TRBV12-4,TRBJ2-3,CASSFYSTHGTDTQYF
15,TRBV5-1,TRBJ2-5,CASSLGGADQETQYF
14,TRBV19,TRBJ1-5,CASSIPGSQQPQHF
14,TRBV7-9,TRBJ2-5,CASGRDRGPETQYF
18,TRBV4-3,TRBJ1-3,CASSQDAVQGATGNTIYF
16,TRBV6-2/TRBV6-3,TRBJ2-5,CASSYSLAGGRETQYF
12,TRBV12-3/TRBV12-4,TRBJ1-1,CASSSGGLVAFF
14,TRBV11-2,TRBJ2-1,CASSWTSGRNEQFF
14,TRBV30,TRBJ2-2,CAWILGANTGELFF
15,TRBV24-1,TRBJ2-1,CATSDSQGGVNEQFF
15,TRBV7-2,TRBJ2-7,CASSTAGTSGYEQYF
14,TRBV28,TRBJ2-1,CASKEGLGDNEQFF
16,TRBV9,TRBJ2-3,CASSAPTGYGTDTQYF
15,TRBV12-3/TRBV12-4,TRBJ2-3,CASRNRDRDTDTQYF
13,TRBV12-3/TRBV12-4,TRBJ2-1,CASSPGGVNEQFF
14,TRBV20-1,TRBJ2-3,CSAQPGLTLDTQYF
14,TRBV23-1,TRBJ1-5,CASSRGGGNQPQHF
12,TRBV5-8,TRBJ1-1,CASNRRNTEAFF
18,TRBV7-2,TRBJ2-5,CASSFASGRGRPQETQYF
12,TRBV25-1,TRBJ2-3,CASSKPTDTQYF
13,TRBV28,TRBJ2-1,CASMDRVGNEQFF
12,TRBV7-9,TRBJ2-1,CASSFGLREQFF
13,TRBV6-5,TRBJ2-2,CASSPRVTGELFF
16,TRBV29-1,TRBJ1-2,CSVDTSGTETHYGYTF
14,TRBV28,TRBJ2-1,CASAEAGGDNEQFF
14,TRBV20-1,TRBJ1-6,CSARDLRVASPLHF
13,TRBV5-4,TRBJ2-5,CASSFKVQETQYF
15,TRBV5-4,TRBJ2-2,CASSLVAGKTGELFF
15,TRBV4-1,TRBJ1-3,CASSSTTGSGNTIYF
15,TRBV3-1,TRBJ2-7,CASSPPFGPSYEQYF
12,TRBV5-5,TRBJ2-1,CASSLVGDEQFF
15,TRBV4-3,TRBJ1-5,CASSQGQGAGQPQHF
17,TRBV20-1,TRBJ2-1,CSARDPPGATTGREQFF
14,TRBV28,TRBJ2-7,CASSLKRVPHEQYF
12,TRBV3-1,TRBJ2-4,CASSQEAGRVSF
13,TRBV20-1,TRBJ2-1,CSARGAPQNEQFF
15,TRBV7-9,TRBJ2-1,CASSMDSPAYNEQFF
14,TRBV20-1,TRBJ1-2,CSARDGGGSYGYTF
15,TRBV6-5,TRBJ1-3,CASSLTPTGGNTIYF
15,TRBV20-1,TRBJ2-7,CSAREVAGPPYEQYF